A selection of T cell receptor beta chains follows, all from one sample in a study of T-cell memory formation after mild COVID-19. TCRdb passed the 5' RACE reads through MiXCR, listing each CDR3 protein once. The data contain roughly 240,000 distinct CDR3 sequences, 16% of them singletons. The source material was PBMCs or a T cell subset sorted from them (not recorded which). All receptors come from a man aged 18 to 30 who had mild COVID-19 (a few samples of this study predate the infection). Cell type and time point are not known. Each CDR3 is given with its conserved first and last residue. A D gene is named only where the DNA matches it firmly. The size of a clone is reported for some rows only, either as once, few or many, or as a class for expanded clones.

V,J,size,D,CDR3,DNA
TRBV5-1,TRBJ2-7,.,TRBD2,CASSSRGGAYEQYF,TGCGCCAGCAGCTCGCGGGGAGGGGCCTACGAGCAGTACTTC
TRBV5-5,TRBJ1-2,.,.,CASRRTTGTHYGYTF,TGTGCCAGCAGGCGGACCACCGGAACCCACTATGGCTACACCTTC
TRBV19,TRBJ2-3,few,.,CASNDRVGFTDTQYF,TGTGCCAGTAACGATCGCGTGGGTTTCACAGATACGCAGTATTTT
TRBV5-6,TRBJ2-5,few,TRBD2,CASSSGTSGQETQYF,TGTGCCAGCAGCAGCGGGACTAGCGGGCAAGAGACCCAGTACTTC
TRBV6-5,TRBJ1-3,few,.,CASSYSGGRIYSGNTIYF,TGTGCCAGCAGTTACTCCGGCGGAAGGATATACTCTGGAAACACCATATATTTT
TRBV4-1,TRBJ1-1,.,.,CASSLDLSTGNTEAFF,TGCGCCAGCAGCCTCGACCTCTCGACAGGGAACACTGAAGCTTTCTTT
TRBV20-1,TRBJ1-2,many,.,CSAGGPRYGYTF,TGCAGTGCAGGAGGACCGCGCTATGGCTACACCTTC
TRBV6-2/TRBV6-3,TRBJ1-5,.,.,CASSYGYRQGNQPQHF,TGTGCCAGCAGTTACGGGTATCGGCAGGGCAATCAGCCCCAGCATTTT
TRBV6-2/TRBV6-3,TRBJ2-2,.,.,CASKLVNTGELFF,TGTGCCAGCAAACTAGTGAACACCGGGGAGCTGTTTTTT
TRBV5-5,TRBJ2-2,once,.,CASSLRDWRELFF,TGTGCCAGCAGCTTACGAGATTGGCGGGAGCTGTTTTTT
TRBV6-2/TRBV6-3,TRBJ1-4,few,.,CASSFPRRTNEKLFF,TGTGCCAGCAGTTTCCCTCGTCGGACCAATGAAAAACTGTTTTTT
TRBV18,TRBJ2-3,few,.,CASSPYGQPTDTQYF,TGTGCCAGCTCACCTTACGGGCAGCCCACAGATACGCAGTATTTT
TRBV9,TRBJ2-5,.,.,CASSVDSAESQETQYF,TGTGCCAGCAGCGTTGACTCGGCTGAAAGTCAAGAGACCCAGTACTTC
TRBV4-1,TRBJ2-2,.,.,CASSQVLQANTGELFF,TGCGCCAGCAGCCAAGTTCTACAGGCGAACACCGGGGAGCTGTTTTTT
TRBV24-1,TRBJ1-2,.,.,CATSVPLLSNYGYTF,TGTGCCACCAGTGTCCCACTCCTGTCCAACTATGGCTACACCTTC
TRBV5-1,TRBJ1-6,.,TRBD1,CASSAGQADSPLHF,TGCGCCAGCAGCGCGGGACAGGCCGATTCACCCCTCCACTTT
TRBV27,TRBJ1-1,.,.,CASRSRNTEAFF,TGTGCCAGCAGGAGTAGAAACACTGAAGCTTTCTTT
TRBV11-2,TRBJ2-1,many,.,CATSPEILGNEQFF,TGTGCCACCTCGCCCGAGATCTTAGGGAATGAGCAGTTCTTC
TRBV10-3,TRBJ1-6,.,.,CAISEFGSPLHF,TGTGCCATCAGTGAATTCGGTTCACCCCTCCACTTT
TRBV20-1,TRBJ2-4,few,.,CSAPGSAKNIQYF,TGCAGTGCCCCTGGGTCCGCCAAAAACATTCAGTACTTC
TRBV12-3/TRBV12-4,TRBJ2-4,.,.,CASSLGLSRENIQYF,TGTGCCAGCAGTTTGGGTTTGTCTAGGGAAAACATTCAGTACTTC
TRBV6-2/TRBV6-3,TRBJ2-7,few,TRBD1,CASRGRTGAYEQYF,TGTGCCAGCAGGGGCCGGACAGGGGCGTACGAGCAGTACTTC
TRBV6-4,TRBJ2-1,few,TRBD2,CASSVVGTSGYNEQFF,TGTGCCAGCAGTGTAGTAGGGACTAGCGGTTACAATGAGCAGTTCTTC
TRBV5-4,TRBJ2-7,few,.,CASSLGAESYEQYF,TGTGCCAGCAGCTTGGGGGCTGAATCCTACGAGCAGTACTTC
TRBV6-5,TRBJ1-1,many,.,CASSYSAGREAFF,TGTGCCAGCAGTTACTCCGCAGGCCGTGAAGCTTTCTTT
TRBV12-3/TRBV12-4,TRBJ2-1,few,TRBD2,CASSLGLAGEVFF,TGTGCCAGCAGTTTAGGACTAGCGGGGGAGGTGTTCTTC
TRBV30,TRBJ1-1,.,.,CAWSGENPNTEAFF,TGTGCCTGGAGCGGGGAGAATCCGAACACTGAAGCTTTCTTT
TRBV7-2,TRBJ2-7,.,.,CASSPDILAAYEQYF,TGTGCCAGCAGCCCCGATATACTAGCCGCCTACGAGCAGTACTTC
TRBV20-1,TRBJ2-3,few,TRBD1,CSASNRDRGSDTQYF,TGCAGTGCTAGTAATCGGGACAGGGGTTCGGATACGCAGTATTTT
TRBV4-3,TRBJ2-5,few,TRBD2,CASSQTVSGGETQYF,TGCGCCAGCAGCCAAACCGTTAGCGGGGGCGAGACCCAGTACTTC
TRBV6-2/TRBV6-3,TRBJ2-7,.,.,CASSYSRGTYEQYF,TGTGCCAGCAGTTACTCGAGAGGTACCTACGAGCAGTACTTC
TRBV6-4,TRBJ2-6,few,.,CASSLDTVGTNVLTF,TGTGCCAGCAGCCTCGACACGGTTGGGACCAACGTCCTGACTTTC
TRBV19,TRBJ1-2,.,.,CASSIELGLLLGYTF,TGTGCCAGTAGTATAGAGTTGGGACTACTCCTTGGCTACACCTTC
TRBV10-2,TRBJ2-2,.,TRBD2,CASSGTSGGAISGELFF,TGCGCCAGCAGTGGGACTAGCGGGGGGGCGATCTCCGGGGAGCTGTTTTTT
TRBV6-2/TRBV6-3,TRBJ2-1,.,.,CASSLPAKEQFF,TGTGCCAGCAGTCTCCCAGCCAAGGAGCAGTTCTTC
TRBV4-3,TRBJ1-5,.,.,CASSHGITNRPYGNQPQHF,TGCGCCAGCAGCCATGGTATCACTAATCGGCCCTATGGCAATCAGCCCCAGCATTTT
TRBV19,TRBJ1-1,many,TRBD1,CASSAGGGGEAFF,TGTGCCAGTAGTGCAGGGGGAGGCGGTGAAGCTTTCTTT
TRBV5-5,TRBJ2-4,.,.,CASTLGFRDIQYF,TGTGCCAGCACCCTGGGGTTTCGGGACATTCAGTACTTC
TRBV7-9,TRBJ1-1,many,.,CASSPLRPMNTEAFF,TGTGCCAGCAGCCCACTCAGACCTATGAACACTGAAGCTTTCTTT
TRBV7-2,TRBJ1-5,.,.,CASSLEQLLNQPQHF,TGTGCCAGCAGCTTAGAACAGCTACTCAATCAGCCCCAGCATTTT
TRBV5-1,TRBJ1-1,few,.,CASSSEGTEAFF,TGCGCCAGCAGCTCGGAGGGGACTGAAGCTTTCTTT
TRBV6-2/TRBV6-3,TRBJ2-2,.,.,CASSNSGRGTGELFF,TGTGCCAGCAGTAACTCAGGCCGGGGCACCGGGGAGCTGTTTTTT
TRBV9,TRBJ1-2,.,.,CASSVGGPVNYGYTF,TGTGCCAGCAGCGTAGGCGGGCCCGTGAACTATGGCTACACCTTC
TRBV15,TRBJ2-3,.,.,CATSRAGDTQYF,TGTGCCACCAGCAGAGCCGGGGATACGCAGTATTTT
TRBV29-1,TRBJ1-1,.,.,CSVKRREDTEAFF,TGCAGCGTAAAAAGGAGGGAAGACACTGAAGCTTTCTTT
TRBV14,TRBJ1-6,.,.,CASSQWGPSALHF,TGTGCCAGCAGCCAATGGGGACCCTCGGCCCTCCACTTT
TRBV28,TRBJ1-2,.,.,CASSREDYYGYTF,TGTGCCAGCAGTAGGGAGGATTACTATGGCTACACCTTC
TRBV9,TRBJ1-2,.,TRBD1,CASSARTGGGGYTF,TGTGCCAGCAGCGCCCGGACAGGAGGGGGAGGCTACACCTTC
TRBV29-1,TRBJ2-3,few,.,CSVPYLLISATDTQYF,TGCAGCGTTCCTTACCTACTCATTTCTGCCACAGATACGCAGTATTTT
TRBV6-5,TRBJ2-3,.,TRBD2,CASSYRGGSDTQYF,TGTGCCAGCAGTTATCGGGGGGGGTCAGATACGCAGTATTTT
TRBV20-1,TRBJ2-4,few,.,CSVKQGLAKNIQYF,TGCAGTGTTAAACAGGGTTTAGCCAAAAACATTCAGTACTTC
TRBV27,TRBJ1-1,.,.,CASSFTANTEAFF,TGTGCCAGCAGTTTCACAGCGAACACTGAAGCTTTCTTT
TRBV7-6,TRBJ2-1,.,TRBD2,CASSLSGGSREQFF,TGTGCCAGCAGCCTTAGCGGGGGGTCCCGGGAGCAGTTCTTC
TRBV6-5,TRBJ1-1,.,.,CASKSGTLNTEAFF,TGTGCCAGCAAGTCGGGCACTCTGAACACTGAAGCTTTCTTT
TRBV4-1,TRBJ2-1,few,TRBD1,CASSQGQGGDEQFF,TGCGCCAGCAGCCAAGGACAGGGGGGGGATGAGCAGTTCTTC
TRBV27,TRBJ1-6,.,.,CASSLGDGGFYSPLHF,TGTGCCAGCAGTTTAGGGGATGGGGGCTTTTATTCACCCCTCCACTTT
TRBV4-3,TRBJ2-3,.,.,CASSHRGRGPTPDTQYF,TGCGCCAGCAGCCACCGGGGACGAGGACCTACTCCAGATACGCAGTATTTT
TRBV4-1,TRBJ1-2,few,.,CASSQDPTLNYGYTF,TGCGCCAGCAGCCAAGATCCCACCCTTAACTATGGCTACACCTTC